The 20 T cell receptor beta chains below come from one sample, sequenced in a study of cytomegalovirus exposure and HLA in healthy donors (dated by TCRdb to about 2017). Library preparation used the immunoSEQ multiplex PCR assay. A mixture of 60 forward primers for TCR Vbeta segments and 13 reverse primers for TCR Jbeta segments was used in the multiplex PCR. TCRdb took this table from immuneACCESS and kept in-frame rearrangements with V and J called. Such tables lack part of the clones; where checked against another copy, unresolved V genes explain under half of the gap, and the rest is unexplained. Counted in this sample were 150,000 or so clones; about 80% of them appeared once. The ten biggest clones cover about 13% of the sample. The specimen was PBMCs. The source is a man younger than 40 in good health and CMV-seropositive.

The V gene is TRBV19, the J gene TRBJ1-2, with a weak D call TRBD1 (6 bases). Trimming took off 2 bases at V and 6 bases at J, with 13 bases between the two ends. CDR3 length: 14 residues. Germline V CDR1 and CDR2: LNHDA, SQIVND (reference sequence). This CDR3 is CASSILSGDDGYTF. The CDR3 DNA reads as TGTGCCAGTAGTATATTGTCAGGGGACGATGGCTACACCTTC.

This clone was picked up one time. The V and J genes are TRBV4-1 and TRBJ2-1; TRBD2 matches at 13 bases. The V gene's germline CDR1 is MGHRA and CDR2 YSYEKL. This CDR3 has 17 residues. V lost 1 base to trimming and J lost 2 bases; unmatched junction nucleotides: 2. CDR3 DNA: TGCGCCAGCAGCCAAGGAGGACTAGCGGGAGCCTACAATGAGCAGTTCTTC. Its translation: CASSQGGLAGAYNEQFF.

This chain uses TRBV2 with TRBJ2-5; TRBD1 agrees at 7 bases. This CDR3 is 15 amino acids long. The V and J ends lost 4 bases and 4 bases, in that order; junction bases with no gene match: 9. CDR1 and CDR2 (germline): SNHLY, FYNNEI. The CDR3 DNA sequence: TGTGCCAGCAGTGCTGGGCTAGGGGGCGTAGAGACCCAGTACTTC. The encoded protein is CASSAGLGGVETQYF.

J is TRBJ2-5 and V is TRBV6-5; 8 bases align to TRBD2. The V and J ends lost 6 bases and 5 bases, in that order; junction bases with no gene match: 11. This CDR3 comprises 15 residues. Germline V gene lookup returns CDR1 MNHEY and CDR2 SVGAGI. CDR3 nucleotide sequence: TGTGCCAGCAGCCCCTCCGGGACTAGGGAGGAGACCCAGTACTTC. Amino acid sequence: CASSPSGTREETQYF.

A few counts support this clone. V usage is TRBV7-2 and J usage is TRBJ2-7; D perhaps matches TRBD2 (5 bases). The CDR3 has 15 amino acids. CDR1 SGHTA and CDR2 FQGNSA come from the germline V gene. V was clipped by 2 bases and J by 0 bases, with 11 bases between them. CDR3 amino acids: CASSLQVSASYEQYF. DNA for the CDR3: TGTGCCAGCAGCTTACAGGTTAGCGCCTCCTACGAGCAGTACTTC.

The V and J genes are TRBV9 and TRBJ2-2; 10 bases line up with TRBD1. The CDR3 is 16 residues long. Trimming at V came to 0 bases and at J to 4 bases, leaving 3 bases not matched to a gene. Germline CDR1 is SGDLS and CDR2 is YYNGEE. The CDR3: CASSVVGTGVTGELFF. DNA of the CDR3: TGTGCCAGCAGCGTAGTAGGGACAGGGGTCACCGGGGAGCTGTTTTTT.

The chain joins TRBV6-6 to TRBJ2-7, with D possibly matching TRBD1 (6 bases). CDR1 and CDR2 from the germline V gene are MNHNY and SVGAGI (reference sequence). This CDR3 comprises 15 residues. V was clipped by 6 bases and J by 0 bases, with 15 bases between them. The CDR3 loop reads CASSPVNRDSYEQYF. The CDR3 DNA sequence: TGTGCCAGCAGCCCCGTAAACAGGGACTCCTACGAGCAGTACTTC.

This chain uses TRBV4-2 with TRBJ2-7; 9 bases match TRBD2. The CDR3 covers 16 residues. Germline V CDR1 and CDR2: LGHNA, YNFKEQ. The junction had 10 bases not matched to a gene; V was cut back by 1 base and J by 6 bases. In DNA, the CDR3 is TGTGCCAGCAGCCAAGGAAGGAATAGCGGGAGTCCCGAGCAGTACTTC. Residues: CASSQGRNSGSPEQYF.

The chain uses TRBV10-1 and TRBJ2-7, with D uncertain. V lost 2 bases to trimming and J lost 5 bases, with 10 bases between them. This CDR3 contains 13 residues. CDR1 is WNHNN, CDR2 SYGVQD, per germline (reference sequence). The CDR3 protein is CASSERYRDEQYF. Written as DNA, the CDR3 is TGCGCCAGCAGTGAGCGCTATCGGGACGAGCAGTACTTC.

This chain joins TRBV7-3 and TRBJ2-1; 8 bases are shared with TRBD2. Per germline, CDR1 SGHTA and CDR2 FQGTGA. Trimming removed 5 bases from V and 8 bases from J; junction bases left unmatched: 11. The CDR3 totals 15 residues. The CDR3 reads CASSAGGRGGYEQFF. The DNA of the CDR3 is TGTGCCAGCAGCGCGGGGGGCAGAGGAGGCTATGAGCAGTTCTTC.

V and J are TRBV7-2 and TRBJ1-6; TRBD1 might be the D (5 bases). CDR3 size: 17 residues. V lost 1 base to trimming and J lost 5 bases, with 15 bases between them. From germline, CDR1 is SGHTA and CDR2 FQGNSA. The CDR3 protein is CASSLVGPGGHNSPLHF. The CDR3, as DNA: TGTGCCAGCAGCTTAGTGGGACCAGGAGGGCATAATTCACCCCTCCACTTT.

The chain uses TRBV4-2 and TRBJ1-6; 8 nucleotides match TRBD1. Trimming cost V 4 bases and J 5 bases; bases outside gene matches: 7. CDR1 and CDR2 (germline): LGHNA, YNFKEQ. The CDR3 spans 16 residues. The CDR3 here is CASSPTPGQDNSPLHF. CDR3 in DNA: TGTGCCAGCAGCCCTACCCCGGGACAGGATAATTCACCCCTCCACTTT.

The chain employs TRBV28 and TRBJ2-5; 7 nucleotides agree with TRBD1. The J call is in doubt because the DNA end fits TRBJ2-7 better. The CDR3 totals 15 residues. Germline CDR1 reads MDHEN; CDR2 reads SYDVKM. The CDR3 here is CASSSLDRFAYEQYF. The CDR3 nucleotides are TGTGCCAGCAGTTCCCTGGACAGGTTCGCGTACGAGCAGTACTTC.

This clone has a handful of counts. This sample includes further DNA sequences coding for the same CDR3. This rearrangement joins TRBV6-5 to TRBJ1-1; 7 positions match TRBD1. Germline values: CDR1 MNHEY, CDR2 SVGAGI. The CDR3 has 15 residues. V was clipped by 0 bases and J by 5 bases; unmatched bases: 6. The CDR3 DNA reads as TGTGCCAGCAGTTACTCAGGGGGCGCGCGGACTGAAGCTTTCTTT. Translated, it gives CASSYSGGARTEAFF.

The rearrangement uses TRBV2 and TRBJ1-5; no definite D call. The CDR3 runs to 13 residues. Germline-derived CDR1 and CDR2 are SNHLY and FYNNEI. Deletions cut 4 bases from V and 6 bases from J, with 10 bases between. This CDR3 reads CASSVSNGQPQHF. The CDR3, as DNA: TGTGCCAGCAGTGTCTCGAACGGTCAGCCCCAGCATTTT. The full variable domain, its missing parts supplied by reference TRBV2 and TRBJ1-5, is EPEVTQTPSHQVTQMGQEVILRCVPISNHLYFYWYRQILGQKVEFLVSFYNNEISEKSEIFDDQFSVERPDGSNFTLKIRSTKLEDSAMYFCASSVSNGQPQHFGDGTRLSIL.

V and J are TRBV5-4 and TRBJ2-1; 9 positions agree with TRBD1. This CDR3 is built from 14 residues. Germline V gene lookup returns CDR1 SGHNT and CDR2 YYREEE (reference sequence). V lost 0 bases to trimming and J lost 8 bases; unmatched junction nucleotides: 3. CDR3 sequence (DNA): TGTGCCAGCAGCTTGGGGGGACAGGGACATGAGCAGTTCTTC. This codes for CASSLGGQGHEQFF.

The rearrangement joins TRBV4-1 to TRBJ2-1, with TRBD2 matching 14 bases. Losses at the gene ends were 4 bases for V and 2 bases for J; bases not matched to a gene: 7. The CDR3 length is 18 residues. The germline CDR1 and CDR2 sequences are MGHRA and YSYEKL. The CDR3 bases are TGCGCCAGCAGCCGTGGGACTAGCGGGAGCATTGCCTACAATGAGCAGTTCTTC. Its protein is CASSRGTSGSIAYNEQFF.

This clone was detected once. The rearrangement links TRBV28 to TRBJ2-3; 9 bases agree with TRBD1. Germline CDR1 and CDR2: MDHEN and SYDVKM. The length of the CDR3 is 16 residues. V gave up 6 bases and J gave up 2 bases; unmatched junction bases: 9. CDR3 bases: TGTGCCAGCAGAAAGCCGGGACAGGGCGACACAGATACGCAGTATTTT. The encoded protein is CASRKPGQGDTDTQYF.

The rearrangement joins TRBV6-1 to TRBJ2-7; the match to TRBD2 covers 9 bases. The CDR3 is made up of 18 amino acids. Per the germline V gene, CDR1 is MNHNS and CDR2 is SASEGT. Trimming took 2 bases from V and 2 from J; bases not matched to a gene: 13. The CDR3: CASSESLAGGRLPYEQYF. The CDR3 DNA reads as TGTGCCAGCAGTGAAAGCCTCGCGGGAGGGCGGTTACCCTACGAGCAGTACTTC.

This clone was detected only once. CDR3 sequence reads: CASSPEQGTDTEAFF. For the CDR3, the DNA is TGTGCCAGCTCACCGGAACAGGGGACCGACACTGAAGCTTTCTTT. This chain joins TRBV18 and TRBJ1-1; 7 bases match TRBD1. The CDR3 is 15 amino acids. Germline loops: CDR1 KGHSH, CDR2 LQKENI. Trimming removed 3 bases from V and 3 bases from J; junction bases left unmatched: 7.